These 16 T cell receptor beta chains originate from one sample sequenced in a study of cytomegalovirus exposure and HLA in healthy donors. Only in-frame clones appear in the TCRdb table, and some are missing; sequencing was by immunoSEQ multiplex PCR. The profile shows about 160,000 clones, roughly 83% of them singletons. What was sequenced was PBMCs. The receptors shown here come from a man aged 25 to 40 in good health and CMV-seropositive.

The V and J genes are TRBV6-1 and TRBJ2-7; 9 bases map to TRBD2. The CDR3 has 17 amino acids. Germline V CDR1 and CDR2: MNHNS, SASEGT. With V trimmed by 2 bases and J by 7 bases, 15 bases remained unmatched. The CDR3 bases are TGTGCCAGCAGTGAAATTTTCGCGGGAGGGCCACTGGGAGAGCAGTACTTC. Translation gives CASSEIFAGGPLGEQYF.

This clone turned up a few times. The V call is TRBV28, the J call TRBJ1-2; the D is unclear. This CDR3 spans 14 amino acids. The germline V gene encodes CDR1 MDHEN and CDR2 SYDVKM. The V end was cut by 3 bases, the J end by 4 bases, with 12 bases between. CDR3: CASSFPRVGYGYTF. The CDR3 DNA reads TGTGCCAGCAGTTTTCCGAGGGTTGGCTATGGCTACACCTTC.

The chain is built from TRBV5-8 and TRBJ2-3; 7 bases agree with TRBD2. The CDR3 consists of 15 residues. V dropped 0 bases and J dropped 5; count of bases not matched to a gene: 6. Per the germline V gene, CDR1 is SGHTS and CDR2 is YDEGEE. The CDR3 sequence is CASSLAGGSQDTQYF. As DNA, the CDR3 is TGTGCCAGCAGCTTGGCGGGGGGTTCCCAAGATACGCAGTATTTT.

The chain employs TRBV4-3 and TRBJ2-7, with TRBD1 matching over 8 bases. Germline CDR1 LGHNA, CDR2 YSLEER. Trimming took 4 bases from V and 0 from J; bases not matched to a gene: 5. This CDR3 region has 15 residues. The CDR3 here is CASSLGQGASYEQYF. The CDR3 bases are TGCGCCAGCAGCCTGGGGCAGGGGGCCTCCTACGAGCAGTACTTC.

In nucleotides, the CDR3 is TGTGCCAGCGGGTGGACAGGGTCCACTGAAGCTTTCTTT. This encodes CASGWTGSTEAFF. The gene calls are TRBV6-5 and TRBJ1-1; TRBD1 agrees at 8 bases. J lost 4 bases, V lost 8 bases, and 6 bases had no gene match. This CDR3 spans 13 amino acids. Germline V gene sequence: CDR1 MNHEY, CDR2 SVGAGI.

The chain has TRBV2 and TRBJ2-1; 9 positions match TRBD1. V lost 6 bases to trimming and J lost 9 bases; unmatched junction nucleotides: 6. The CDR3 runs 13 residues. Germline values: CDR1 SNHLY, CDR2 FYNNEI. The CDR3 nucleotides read TGTGCCAGCAGGGACAGGGGATCCCTTGAGCAGTTCTTC. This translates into CASRDRGSLEQFF.

CDR3 in DNA: TGTGCCAGCAGCTTAGGGACAGGGGGCGGTGAAAAACTGTTTTTT. It yields the protein CASSLGTGGGEKLFF. The chain carries TRBV5-6 and TRBJ1-4, with TRBD1 matching 12 bases. There are 15 residues in the CDR3. The V gene's germline CDR1 is SGHDT and CDR2 YYEEEE. V was clipped by 2 bases and J by 7 bases; unmatched bases: 3. The full variable domain, rest sourced from reference TRBV5-6 and TRBJ1-4, is DAGVTQSPTHLIKTRGQQVTLRCSPKSGHDTVSWYQQALGQGPQFIFQYYEEEERQRGNFPDRFSGHQFPNYSSELNVNALLLGDSALYLCASSLGTGGGEKLFFGSGTQLSVL.

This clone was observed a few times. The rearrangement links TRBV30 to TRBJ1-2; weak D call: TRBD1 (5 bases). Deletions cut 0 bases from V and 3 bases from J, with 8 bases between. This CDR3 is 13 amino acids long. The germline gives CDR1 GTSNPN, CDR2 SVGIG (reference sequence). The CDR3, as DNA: TGTGCCTGGAGTGTAGGAGGGGACTATGGCTACACCTTC. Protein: CAWSVGGDYGYTF. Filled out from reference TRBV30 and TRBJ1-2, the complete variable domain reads SQTIHQWPATLVQPVGSPLSLECTVEGTSNPNLYWYRQAAGRGLQLLFYSVGIGQISSEVPQNLSASRPQDRQFILSSKKLLLSDSGFYLCAWSVGGDYGYTFGSGTRLTVV.

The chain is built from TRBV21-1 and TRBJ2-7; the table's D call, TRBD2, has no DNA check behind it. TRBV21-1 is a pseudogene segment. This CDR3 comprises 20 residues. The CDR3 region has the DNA TGTGCCAGCAGCAAAAACTGCAGCGGGAGACGTTCATGGAACTCCTACGAGCAGTACTTC. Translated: CASSKNCSGRRSWNSYEQYF.

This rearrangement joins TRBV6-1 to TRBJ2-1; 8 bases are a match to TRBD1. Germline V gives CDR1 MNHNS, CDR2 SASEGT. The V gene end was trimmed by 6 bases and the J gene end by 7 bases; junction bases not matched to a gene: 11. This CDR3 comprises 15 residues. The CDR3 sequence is CASSEPGQVSNEQFF. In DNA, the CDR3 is TGTGCCAGCAGCGAACCGGGACAGGTCTCGAATGAGCAGTTCTTC.

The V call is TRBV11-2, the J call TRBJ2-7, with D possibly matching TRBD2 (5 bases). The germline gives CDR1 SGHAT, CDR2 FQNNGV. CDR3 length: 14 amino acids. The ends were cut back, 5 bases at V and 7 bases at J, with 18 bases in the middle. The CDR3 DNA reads TGTGCCAGCAGCCCTGGGCGAGGGATGGGGGAGCAGTACTTC. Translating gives CASSPGRGMGEQYF.

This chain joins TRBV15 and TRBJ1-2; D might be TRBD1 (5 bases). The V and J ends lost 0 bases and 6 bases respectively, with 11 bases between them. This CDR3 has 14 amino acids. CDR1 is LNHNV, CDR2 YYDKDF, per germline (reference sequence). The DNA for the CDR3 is TGTGCCACCAGCAGAGATACGACAGATAATGGCTACACCTTC. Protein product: CATSRDTTDNGYTF. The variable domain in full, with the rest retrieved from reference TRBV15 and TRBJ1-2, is DAMVIQNPRYQVTQFGKPVTLSCSQTLNHNVMYWYQQKSSQAPKLLFHYYDKDFNNEADTPDNFQSRRPNTSFCFLDIRSPGLGDTAMYLCATSRDTTDNGYTFGSGTRLTVV.

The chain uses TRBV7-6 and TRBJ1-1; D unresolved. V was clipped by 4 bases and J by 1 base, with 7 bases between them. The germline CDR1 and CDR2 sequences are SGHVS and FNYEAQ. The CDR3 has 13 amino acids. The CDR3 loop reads CASSSRENTEAFF. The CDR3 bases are TGTGCCAGCAGCTCGAGGGAGAACACTGAAGCTTTCTTT.

The CDR3 here is CATSRPTYRQGEKLFF. The CDR3 DNA reads as TGTGCCACCAGCAGACCGACGTACCGACAGGGGGAGAAACTGTTTTTT. The chain employs TRBV15 and TRBJ1-4; 9 bases map to TRBD1. V was pared by 2 bases and J by 11 bases, with 12 bases of the junction left unmatched. CDR1 and CDR2 from the germline V gene are LNHNV and YYDKDF (reference sequence). The CDR3 sequence is 16 residues long.

The CDR3 region has the DNA TGCAGTGCCGGGACTGAAGAGACCCAGTACTTC. Residues: CSAGTEETQYF. The V and J genes are TRBV20-1 and TRBJ2-5; D may be TRBD2 (6 bases). This CDR3 contains 11 residues. Germline CDR1 is DFQATT and CDR2 is SNEGSKA (reference sequence). Trimming removed 6 bases from V and 3 bases from J, with 8 bases in between.

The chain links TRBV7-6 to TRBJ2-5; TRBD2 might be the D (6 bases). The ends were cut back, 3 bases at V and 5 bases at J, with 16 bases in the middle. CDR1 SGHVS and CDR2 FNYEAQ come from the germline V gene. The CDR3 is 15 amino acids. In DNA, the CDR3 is TGTGCCAGCAGCTTGGACGCGGGGCGCTCCGAGACCCAGTACTTC. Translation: CASSLDAGRSETQYF. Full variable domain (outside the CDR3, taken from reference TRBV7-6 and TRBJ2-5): GAGVSQSPRYKVTKRGQDVALRCDPISGHVSLYWYRQALGQGPEFLTYFNYEAQQDKSGLPNDRFSAERPEGSISTLTIQRTEQRDSAMYRCASSLDAGRSETQYFGPGTRLLVL.